Below, one T cell receptor (beta chain) is given with its context. Antigen: not known. The data were produced by immunoSEQ multiplex PCR, yet TCRdb's version contains in-frame clones alone and is incomplete. The table has 40,000 to 65,000 clones, roughly 80% seen once; the top ten hold 6.5% to 9%. CDR1 is SQVTM and CDR2 is ANQGSEA in the germline V gene. J was trimmed by 6 bases and V by 4 bases; bases with no gene match: 7. The CDR3 has 13 amino acids. These data come from a study of PD-1 blockade in mismatch repair-deficient tumors. Overall study context: All were previously treated, progressing patients with around 12 mismatch repair-deficient cancer types.

Overall study results and limits: Tumor-resident clones, often undetectable pretreatment in blood, expanded then contracted after pembrolizumab.

All patients were mismatch repair deficient, assessed by either PCR or immunohistochemistry. The TCR-sequenced patients were three responders to pembrolizumab. The rearrangement links TRBV29-1 to TRBJ2-7; TRBD2 agrees at 9 bases. This receptor was taken from an adult with mismatch repair-deficient cancer. Source: peripheral blood, taken approximately 18 weeks after starting pembrolizumab. This CDR3 reads CSVGGGRAGEQYF. The CDR3, as DNA: TGCAGCGTTGGCGGCGGGAGGGCGGGCGAGCAGTACTTC.